The text below deals with one T cell receptor (beta chain). The source of the sample is a study of blood T cell repertoires in COVID-19. Study context: Donors in the United States, Italy and Spain gave samples during acute or convalescent COVID-19. Nucleic acid was either cDNA or gDNA, and it came from T cells, B-cell-depleted T cells, or PBMCs.

The study drew participants aged about 18 to 89 years from around 24 US areas. Recovered participants had two consecutive negative NP/OP PCR tests, healthcare professional clearance, or symptom resolution. The CDR3 is made up of 12 amino acids. Per the germline V gene, CDR1 is SGHTA and CDR2 is FQGTGA. V was cut by 2 bases and J by 11 bases, with 12 bases left in between. Here immunoSEQ multiplex PCR was the method, and the copy in TCRdb shows in-frame clones only, minus some. The sample contains roughly 300,000 clones, 70% to 90% of which appear only once. The chain carries TRBV7-3 and TRBJ1-1; D remains ambiguous. The origin of this receptor is a woman between 18 and 29 years old who had recovered from COVID-19. Sequences were obtained from PBMCs or T cells enriched from blood (not recorded which). The CDR3 reads CASSLLEQVAFF. The CDR3 DNA reads TGTGCCAGCAGCTTATTGGAGCAAGTGGCTTTCTTT.